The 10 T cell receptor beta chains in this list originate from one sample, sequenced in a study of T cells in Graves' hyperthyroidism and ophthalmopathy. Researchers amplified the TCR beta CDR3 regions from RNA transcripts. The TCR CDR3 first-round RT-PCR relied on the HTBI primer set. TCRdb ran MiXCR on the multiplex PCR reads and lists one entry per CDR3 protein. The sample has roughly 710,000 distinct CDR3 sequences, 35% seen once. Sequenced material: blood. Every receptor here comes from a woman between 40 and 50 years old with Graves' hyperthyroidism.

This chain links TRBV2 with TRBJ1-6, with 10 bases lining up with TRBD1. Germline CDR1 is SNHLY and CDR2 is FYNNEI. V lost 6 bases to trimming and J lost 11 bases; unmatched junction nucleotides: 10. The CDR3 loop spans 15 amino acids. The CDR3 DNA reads TGTGCCAGCAGCCGCCGCCGGGACAGGGGTACACCCCTCCACTTT. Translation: CASSRRRDRGTPLHF. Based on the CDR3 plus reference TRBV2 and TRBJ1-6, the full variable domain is EPEVTQTPSHQVTQMGQEVILRCVPISNHLYFYWYRQILGQKVEFLVSFYNNEISEKSEIFDDQFSVERPDGSNFTLKIRSTKLEDSAMYFCASSRRRDRGTPLHFGNGTRLTVT.

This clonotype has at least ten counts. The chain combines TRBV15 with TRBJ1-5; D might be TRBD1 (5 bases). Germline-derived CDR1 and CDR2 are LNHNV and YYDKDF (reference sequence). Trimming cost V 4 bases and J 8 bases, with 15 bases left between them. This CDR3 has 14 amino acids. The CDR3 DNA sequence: TGTGCCACCAGCACCGGGACCGCCTGGGAGCCCCAGCATTTT. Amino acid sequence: CATSTGTAWEPQHF. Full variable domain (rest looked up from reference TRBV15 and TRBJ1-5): DAMVIQNPRYQVTQFGKPVTLSCSQTLNHNVMYWYQQKSSQAPKLLFHYYDKDFNNEADTPDNFQSRRPNTSFCFLDIRSPGLGDTAMYLCATSTGTAWEPQHFGDGTRLSIL.

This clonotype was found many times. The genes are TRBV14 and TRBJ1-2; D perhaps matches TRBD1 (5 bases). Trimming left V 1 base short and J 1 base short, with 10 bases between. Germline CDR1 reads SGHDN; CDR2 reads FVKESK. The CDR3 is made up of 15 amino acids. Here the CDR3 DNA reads TGTGCCAGCAGCCAAGTCGGGGGGATTAACTATGGCTACACCTTC. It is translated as CASSQVGGINYGYTF.

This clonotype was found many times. This CDR3 is CATIQGPGYTEAFF. The CDR3 bases are TGTGCCACAATACAGGGGCCTGGGTACACTGAAGCTTTCTTT. V is TRBV15 and J is TRBJ1-1, with 7 bases fitting TRBD1. Germline CDR1 is LNHNV and CDR2 is YYDKDF (reference sequence). V gave up 9 bases and J gave up 3 bases; unmatched junction bases: 10. The CDR3 is 14 amino acids. The full variable domain, in which reference TRBV15 and TRBJ1-1 provide the parts outside the CDR3, is DAMVIQNPRYQVTQFGKPVTLSCSQTLNHNVMYWYQQKSSQAPKLLFHYYDKDFNNEADTPDNFQSRRPNTSFCFLDIRSPGLGDTAMYLCATIQGPGYTEAFFGQGTRLTVV.

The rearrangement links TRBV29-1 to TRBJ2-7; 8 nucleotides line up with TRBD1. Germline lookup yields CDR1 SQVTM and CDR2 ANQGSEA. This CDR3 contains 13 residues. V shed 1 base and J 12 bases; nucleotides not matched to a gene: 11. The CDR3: CSVEGTRQGSRYF. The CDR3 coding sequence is TGCAGCGTTGAAGGTACGAGACAGGGGTCACGGTACTTC.

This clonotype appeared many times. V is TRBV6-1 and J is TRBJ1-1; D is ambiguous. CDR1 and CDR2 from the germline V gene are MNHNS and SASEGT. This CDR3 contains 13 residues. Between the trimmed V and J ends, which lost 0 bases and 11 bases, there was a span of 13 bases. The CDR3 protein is CASSEAHQRSAFF. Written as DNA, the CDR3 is TGTGCCAGCAGTGAAGCGCATCAGCGGAGTGCTTTCTTT.

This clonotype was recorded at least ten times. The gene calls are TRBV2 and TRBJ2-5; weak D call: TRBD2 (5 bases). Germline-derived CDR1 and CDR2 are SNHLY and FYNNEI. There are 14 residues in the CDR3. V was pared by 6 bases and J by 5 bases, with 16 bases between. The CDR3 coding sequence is TGTGCCAGCAGCCTCGGGATCTTTGGGGAGACCCAGTACTTC. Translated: CASSLGIFGETQYF.

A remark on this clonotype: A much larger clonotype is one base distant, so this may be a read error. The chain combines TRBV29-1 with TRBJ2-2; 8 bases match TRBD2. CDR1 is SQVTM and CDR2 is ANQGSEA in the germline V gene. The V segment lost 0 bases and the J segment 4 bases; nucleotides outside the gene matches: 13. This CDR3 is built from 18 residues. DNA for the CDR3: TGCAGCGTTGAAGATGCCAGCGGGAGCTTTCGTGGCACCGGGGAGCTGTTTTTT. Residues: CSVEDASGSFRGTGELFF.

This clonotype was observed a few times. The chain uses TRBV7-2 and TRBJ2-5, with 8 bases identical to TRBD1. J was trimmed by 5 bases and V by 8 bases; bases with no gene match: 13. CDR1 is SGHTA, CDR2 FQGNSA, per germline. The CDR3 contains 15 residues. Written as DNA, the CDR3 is TGTGCCAGCTCACCTTCGACAGGGGAAGAGGAGACCCAGTACTTC. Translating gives CASSPSTGEEETQYF.

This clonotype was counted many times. DNA of the CDR3: TGCAGTGCTAGCTGGACGGCTCAAGAGACCCAGTACTTC. Translating it yields CSASWTAQETQYF. The rearrangement links TRBV20-1 to TRBJ2-5; D uncertain. Germline V lookup: CDR1 DFQATT, CDR2 SNEGSKA (reference sequence). V was clipped by 3 bases and J by 2 bases, with 10 bases between them. The CDR3 length is 13 residues.